This T cell receptor beta chain was sequenced for a study of beta chain features in type 1 diabetes. General study points: At VDJ recombination sites, type 1 diabetes patients had fewer insertions and more deleted nucleotides.

Comment on this clone: The antigen is not known.

Sequencing targeted expressed TCRB transcripts, as all isolated RNA had been reverse transcribed. Repertoires were generated with immunoSEQ multiplex PCR, while TCRdb's copy carries only in-frame clones and drops some. Of 810,000 or so clones listed, 17% were seen once; the top ten hold 0.023%. V shed 0 bases, J shed 3 bases, and the junction held 8 bases outside the gene matches. Germline CDR1 and CDR2: MNHEY and SVGAGI. This CDR3 comprises 16 residues. The source material was naive CD4+ T cells from blood. The receptor was derived from a woman between 18 and 29 years old in good health. The chain carries TRBV6-5 and TRBJ2-7; 7 bases are a match to TRBD1. The CDR3 protein is CASSYSWDRRFYEQYF. CDR3 in DNA: TGTGCCAGCAGTTACTCCTGGGACAGACGATTCTACGAGCAGTACTTC.